The text below deals with one TCR beta chain. The antigen remains unidentified. The sample originates from a study of cytomegalovirus exposure and HLA in healthy donors. Study-level findings and limits: Analysis was performed later, and it showed HLA-associated TCR beta chains to be more clonally expanded than equally common others. With later analysis, a missense DCLRE1C variant became linked to TCR beta V- and J-gene trimming. Per published accounts, TCR beta sequences correctly predicted the HLA-A and HLA-B alleles of most subjects.

Germline assignment: CDR1 PRHDT and CDR2 FYEKMQ (reference sequence). V trimming: 3 bases; J trimming: 6 bases; junction bases outside the gene matches: 22. The CDR3 consists of 19 residues. This cohort consisted of healthy bone marrow donors. Primers for the PCR totalled 60 Vbeta and 13 Jbeta. TCRdb's copy holds only in-frame clones and misses some; the assay was immunoSEQ multiplex PCR. This table has over 110,000 clones, 78% appearing once. This TCR came from a woman between 40 and 55 years old in good health and CMV-seropositive. The chain is built from TRBV13 and TRBJ2-7; 8 nucleotides agree with TRBD2. Sample: PBMCs. CDR3 region: CASSFGEGVPGAGVFEQYF. As DNA, the CDR3 is TGTGCCAGCAGCTTTGGTGAGGGGGTCCCCGGAGCGGGAGTTTTCGAGCAGTACTTC.